The rows below give T cell receptor beta chains drawn from one sample of a study of blood T cell repertoires in COVID-19. Assay used: immunoSEQ multiplex PCR; TCRdb lists only in-frame clones, some missing. The top ten clones hold 0.99% of a sample with 180,000 or so clones, 86% of them seen once. The sample comprised peripheral blood. All receptors derive from a young man with acute or convalescent COVID-19. Both conserved end residues are part of each CDR3. The D gene is left open where the match is weak. Expanded clones are given a class, and other clones once, few, many or no size at all.

D gene	V gene	CDR3 length	clone size	J gene	CDR3 DNA	CDR3 protein
TRBD1	TRBV2	15	NA	TRBJ1-5	TGTGCCAGCAGCCCCTGGACAGGGGGCAGTCAGCCCCAGCATTTT	CASSPWTGGSQPQHF
NA	TRBV10-1	15	NA	TRBJ2-1	TGCGCCAGCAGTAAGGAGGGCGGTGGATACAATGAGCAGTTCTTC	CASSKEGGGYNEQFF
NA	TRBV5-4	15	many	TRBJ1-2	TGTGCCAGCAGCTCGGACCAGGGTAAGGCCTATGGCTACACCTTC	CASSSDQGKAYGYTF
NA	TRBV6-7	15	NA	TRBJ2-7	TGTGCCAGCAGTTACTCGATTAGGCTAGCTGGCGAGCAGTACTTC	CASSYSIRLAGEQYF
NA	TRBV5-1	15	NA	TRBJ1-1	TGCGCCAGCAGCTTCCAGGGGCAATCGAACACTGAAGCTTTCTTT	CASSFQGQSNTEAFF
NA	TRBV6-5	12	NA	TRBJ1-5	TGTGCCAGCAGTACAGGGAATCAGCCCCAGCATTTT	CASSTGNQPQHF
NA	TRBV1	17	NA	TRBJ1-5	TGCACCAGCAGCCAAGATTCGGGTGACAGGGTCACGCAGCCCCAGCATTTT	CTSSQDSGDRVTQPQHF
NA	TRBV3-1/TRBV3-2	14	NA	TRBJ2-5	TGTGCCAGCAGCCAAGTAGGAGGGAGAGGGACCCAGTACTTC	CASSQVGGRGTQYF
NA	TRBV28	14	NA	TRBJ1-4	TGTGCCAGCGCAATAGCTGCAACGGTTGAAAAACTGTTTTTT	CASAIAATVEKLFF
TRBD2	TRBV7-6	18	NA	TRBJ2-2	TGTGCCAGCAGCCCCAGGACTAGCGGGGGTGACTTCCCCGGGGAGCTGTTTTTT	CASSPRTSGGDFPGELFF
TRBD1	TRBV19	14	once	TRBJ1-6	TGTGCCAGTAGTATAGGAGGGGGCGGTTCACCCCTCCACTTT	CASSIGGGGSPLHF
NA	TRBV5-1	16	NA	TRBJ2-2	TGCGCCAGCAGCTTACAGGCAAGCTCGAACACCGGGGAGCTGTTTTTT	CASSLQASSNTGELFF